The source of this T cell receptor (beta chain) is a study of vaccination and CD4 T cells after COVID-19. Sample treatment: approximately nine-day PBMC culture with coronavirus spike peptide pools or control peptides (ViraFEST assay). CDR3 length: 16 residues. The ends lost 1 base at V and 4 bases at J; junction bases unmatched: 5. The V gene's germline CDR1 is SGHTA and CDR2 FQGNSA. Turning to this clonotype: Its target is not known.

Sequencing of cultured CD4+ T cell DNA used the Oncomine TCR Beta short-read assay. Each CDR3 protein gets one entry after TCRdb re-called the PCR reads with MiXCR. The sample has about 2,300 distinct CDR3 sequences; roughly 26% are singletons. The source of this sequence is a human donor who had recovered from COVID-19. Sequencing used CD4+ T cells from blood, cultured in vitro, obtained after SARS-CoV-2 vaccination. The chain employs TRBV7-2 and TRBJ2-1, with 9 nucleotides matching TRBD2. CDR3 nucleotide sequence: TGTGCCAGCAGCTTAGGGCTTAGCGGGGGTTACAATGAGCAGTTCTTC. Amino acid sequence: CASSLGLSGGYNEQFF. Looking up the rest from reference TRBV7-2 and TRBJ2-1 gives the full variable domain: GAGVSQSPSNKVTEKGKDVELRCDPISGHTALYWYRQSLGQGLEFLIYFQGNSAPDKSGLPSDRFSAERTGGSVSTLTIQRTQQEDSAVYLCASSLGLSGGYNEQFFGPGTRLTVL.